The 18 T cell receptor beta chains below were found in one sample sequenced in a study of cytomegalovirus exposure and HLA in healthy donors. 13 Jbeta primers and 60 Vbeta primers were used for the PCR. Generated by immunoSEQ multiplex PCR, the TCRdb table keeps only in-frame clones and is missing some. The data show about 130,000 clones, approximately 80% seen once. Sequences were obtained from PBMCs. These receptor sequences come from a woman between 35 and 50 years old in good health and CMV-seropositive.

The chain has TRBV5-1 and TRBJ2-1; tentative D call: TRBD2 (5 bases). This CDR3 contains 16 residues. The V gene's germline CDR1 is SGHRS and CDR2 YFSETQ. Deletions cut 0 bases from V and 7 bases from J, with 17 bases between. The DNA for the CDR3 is TGCGCCAGCAGCTTGGATTTCGTCCGGGGAGTAAATGAGCAGTTCTTC. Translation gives CASSLDFVRGVNEQFF. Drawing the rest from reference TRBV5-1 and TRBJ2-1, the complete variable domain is KAGVTQTPRYLIKTRGQQVTLSCSPISGHRSVSWYQQTPGQGLQFLFEYFSETQRNKGNFPGRFSGRQFSNSRSEMNVSTLELGDSALYLCASSLDFVRGVNEQFFGPGTRLTVL.

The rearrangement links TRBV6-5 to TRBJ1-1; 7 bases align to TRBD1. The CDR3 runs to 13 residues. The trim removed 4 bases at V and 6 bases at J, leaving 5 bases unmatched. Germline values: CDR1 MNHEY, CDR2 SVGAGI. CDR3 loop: CASSLTGAAEAFF. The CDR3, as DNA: TGTGCCAGCAGTTTAACAGGGGCGGCTGAAGCTTTCTTT.

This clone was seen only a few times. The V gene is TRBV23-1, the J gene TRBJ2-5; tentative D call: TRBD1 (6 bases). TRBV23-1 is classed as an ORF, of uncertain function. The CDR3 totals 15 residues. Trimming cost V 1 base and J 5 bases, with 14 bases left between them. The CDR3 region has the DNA TGCGCCAGCAGTCAATATGTCGGACAGTCGGAGACCCAGTACTTC. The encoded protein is CASSQYVGQSETQYF.

Written as DNA, the CDR3 is TGCGCCAGCAGCTTGCTTCTAGCGGGAGCCGGGGAGCTGTTTTTT. This codes for CASSLLLAGAGELFF. This chain uses TRBV5-1 with TRBJ2-2, with 10 bases lining up with TRBD2. The length of the CDR3 is 15 residues. Per germline, CDR1 SGHRS and CDR2 YFSETQ. Trimming cost V 1 base and J 6 bases; bases outside gene matches: 3.

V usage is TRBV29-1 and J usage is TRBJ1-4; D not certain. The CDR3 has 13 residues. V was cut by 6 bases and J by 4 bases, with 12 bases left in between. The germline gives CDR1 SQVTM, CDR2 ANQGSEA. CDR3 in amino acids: CSVQELINEKLFF. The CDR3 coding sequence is TGCAGCGTCCAGGAACTGATTAATGAAAAACTGTTTTTT.

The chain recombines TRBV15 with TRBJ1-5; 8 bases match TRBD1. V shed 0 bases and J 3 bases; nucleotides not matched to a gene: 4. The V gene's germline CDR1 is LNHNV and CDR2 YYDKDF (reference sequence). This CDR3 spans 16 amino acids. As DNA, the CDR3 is TGTGCCACCAGCAGAGATTTGGACAGGGACAATCAGCCCCAGCATTTT. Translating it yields CATSRDLDRDNQPQHF.

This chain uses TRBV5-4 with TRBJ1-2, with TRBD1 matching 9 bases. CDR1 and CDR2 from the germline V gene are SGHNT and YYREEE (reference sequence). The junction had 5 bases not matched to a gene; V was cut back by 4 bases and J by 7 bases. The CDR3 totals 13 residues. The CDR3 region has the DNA TGTGCCAGCAGCCCGGACAGGGGTCTTGGCTACACCTTC. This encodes CASSPDRGLGYTF.

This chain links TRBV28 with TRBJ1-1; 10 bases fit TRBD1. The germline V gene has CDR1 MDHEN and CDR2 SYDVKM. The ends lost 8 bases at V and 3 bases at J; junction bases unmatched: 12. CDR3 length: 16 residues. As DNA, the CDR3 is TGTGCCAGCTTTAGGGGTGACAGGGGGCCTGACACTGAAGCTTTCTTT. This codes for CASFRGDRGPDTEAFF. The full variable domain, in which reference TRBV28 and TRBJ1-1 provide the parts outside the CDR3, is DVKVTQSSRYLVKRTGEKVFLECVQDMDHENMFWYRQDPGLGLRLIYFSYDVKMKEKGDIPEGYSVSREKKERFSLILESASTNQTSMYLCASFRGDRGPDTEAFFGQGTRLTVV.

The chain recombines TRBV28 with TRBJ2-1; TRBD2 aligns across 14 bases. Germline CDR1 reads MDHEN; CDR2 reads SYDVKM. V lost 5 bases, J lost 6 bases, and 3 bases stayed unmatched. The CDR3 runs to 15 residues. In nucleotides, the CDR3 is TGTGCCAGCAGTCGGACTAGCGGGAGGCTCAATGAGCAGTTCTTC. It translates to CASSRTSGRLNEQFF. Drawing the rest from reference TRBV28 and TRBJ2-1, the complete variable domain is DVKVTQSSRYLVKRTGEKVFLECVQDMDHENMFWYRQDPGLGLRLIYFSYDVKMKEKGDIPEGYSVSREKKERFSLILESASTNQTSMYLCASSRTSGRLNEQFFGPGTRLTVL.

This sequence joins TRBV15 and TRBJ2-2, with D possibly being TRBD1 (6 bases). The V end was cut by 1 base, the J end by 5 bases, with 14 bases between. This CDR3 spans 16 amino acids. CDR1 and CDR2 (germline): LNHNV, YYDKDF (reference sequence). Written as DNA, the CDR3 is TGTGCCACCAGCAGAGGGGAAGGGGGTGAAACCGGGGAGCTGTTTTTT. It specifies CATSRGEGGETGELFF.

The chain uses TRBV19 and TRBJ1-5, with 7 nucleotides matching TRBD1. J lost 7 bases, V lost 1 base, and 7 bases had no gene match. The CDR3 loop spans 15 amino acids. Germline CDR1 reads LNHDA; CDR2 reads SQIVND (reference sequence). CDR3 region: CASSIGGGRGQPQHF. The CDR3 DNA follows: TGTGCCAGTAGTATAGGAGGGGGCAGAGGACAGCCCCAGCATTTT.

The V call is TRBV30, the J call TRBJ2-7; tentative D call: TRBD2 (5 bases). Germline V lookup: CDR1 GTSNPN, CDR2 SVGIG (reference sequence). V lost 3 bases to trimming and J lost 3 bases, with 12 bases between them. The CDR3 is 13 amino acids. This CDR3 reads CAWRRAGSYEQYF. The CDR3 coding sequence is TGTGCCTGGAGGAGGGCCGGAAGCTACGAGCAGTACTTC.

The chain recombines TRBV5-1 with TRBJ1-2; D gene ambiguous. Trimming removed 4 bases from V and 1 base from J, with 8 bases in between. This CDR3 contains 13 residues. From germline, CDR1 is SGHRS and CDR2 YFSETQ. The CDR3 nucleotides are TGCGCCAGCAGCGTACAGAGTAACTATGGCTACACCTTC. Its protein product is CASSVQSNYGYTF. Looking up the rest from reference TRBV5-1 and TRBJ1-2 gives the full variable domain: KAGVTQTPRYLIKTRGQQVTLSCSPISGHRSVSWYQQTPGQGLQFLFEYFSETQRNKGNFPGRFSGRQFSNSRSEMNVSTLELGDSALYLCASSVQSNYGYTFGSGTRLTVV.

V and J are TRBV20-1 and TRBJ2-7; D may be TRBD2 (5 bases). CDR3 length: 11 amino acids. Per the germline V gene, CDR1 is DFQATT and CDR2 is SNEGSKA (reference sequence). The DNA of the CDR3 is TGCAGCGCGAAACGGGGCTACGAGCAGTACTTC. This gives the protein CSAKRGYEQYF.

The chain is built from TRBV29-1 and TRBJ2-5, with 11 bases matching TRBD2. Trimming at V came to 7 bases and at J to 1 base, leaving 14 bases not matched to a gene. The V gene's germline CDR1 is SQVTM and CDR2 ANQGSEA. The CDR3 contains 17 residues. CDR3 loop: CSGMQAGLADFQETQYF. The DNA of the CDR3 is TGCAGCGGCATGCAGGCGGGACTAGCGGACTTCCAAGAGACCCAGTACTTC.

This CDR3 is CASGKPGLASYEQYF. The CDR3 coding sequence is TGTGCCAGCGGCAAACCGGGACTGGCTTCCTACGAGCAGTACTTC. V and J are TRBV28 and TRBJ2-7; perhaps TRBD2 as D (6 bases). V was pared by 8 bases and J by 1 base, with 18 bases between. The CDR3 is 15 amino acids. Germline V gene data show CDR1 as MDHEN and CDR2 as SYDVKM.

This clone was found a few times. This CDR3 is CASSLYEYQPQHF. As DNA, the CDR3 is TGTGCCAGCAGCTTATATGAGTATCAGCCCCAGCATTTT. The rearrangement uses TRBV11-2 and TRBJ1-5; no clear D. The CDR3 runs 13 residues. Trimming cost V 2 bases and J 5 bases, with 7 bases left between them. Germline loops: CDR1 SGHAT, CDR2 FQNNGV.

In nucleotides, the CDR3 is TGTGCCAGTAGTAAACCGGGACTAGGCACCTACGAGCAGTACTTC. Its translation: CASSKPGLGTYEQYF. This chain joins TRBV19 and TRBJ2-7; 8 bases map to TRBD2. The CDR3 runs 15 residues. CDR1 is LNHDA and CDR2 is SQIVND in the germline V gene (reference sequence). The V segment lost 4 bases and the J segment 2 bases; nucleotides outside the gene matches: 7.